This T cell receptor (beta chain) was sequenced during a study of cytomegalovirus exposure and HLA in healthy donors. Study as a whole: Genotyping showed 81% of 398 donors falling in the Caucasian-associated ancestry cluster.

Study-wide results and limits: The classifier, whose performance was assessed in both the original and validation cohorts, reportedly diagnosed cytomegalovirus status with high specificity and sensitivity.

With V trimmed by 7 bases and J by 4 bases, 14 bases remained unmatched. Germline CDR1 LNHDA, CDR2 SQIVND (reference sequence). The CDR3 runs to 16 residues. Note on this clone: Its antigen is undetermined.

13 Jbeta primers and 60 Vbeta primers were used for the PCR. Sequencing was performed with immunoSEQ multiplex PCR; in TCRdb, only in-frame clones are kept and a portion is missing. This sample has some 110,000 clones, with approximately 80% found just once. Input material: PBMCs. The TCR sequence derives from a male donor in good health and CMV-seronegative. V usage is TRBV19 and J usage is TRBJ2-7; 9 bases match TRBD2. CDR3 region: CASTSVSSGSAYEQYF. The CDR3 coding sequence is TGTGCCAGTACCTCCGTGAGTAGCGGGAGCGCGTACGAGCAGTACTTC. The complete variable domain, with remaining parts taken from reference TRBV19 and TRBJ2-7, reads DGGITQSPKYLFRKEGQNVTLSCEQNLNHDAMYWYRQDPGQGLRLIYYSQIVNDFQKGDIAEGYSVSREKKESFPLTVTSAQKNPTAFYLCASTSVSSGSAYEQYFGPGTRLTVT.